This TCR beta chain was sequenced for a study of OX40 agonist ivuxolimab in advanced cancers. With respect to the entire study: The costimulatory receptor OX40 (CD134) was targeted by ivuxolimab, a fully human IgG2 agonistic monoclonal antibody. Intravenous ivuxolimab was administered to patients every 2 weeks at six dose levels: 0.01, 0.1, 0.3, 1.5, 3 and 10 mg/kg. Among the roughly 50 dose-escalation patients, some 19 had hepatocellular carcinoma, roughly 15 melanoma, 9 renal cell carcinoma and 9 head and neck cancer. A male proportion of roughly 80% and a mean age of about 60 years, ranging from about 23 to 90, were recorded for the dose-escalation cohort. Prior anti-PD-1, anti-PD-L1 or anti-CTLA-4 therapy was permitted, and checkpoint inhibitors had been received by approximately 39% of dose-escalation patients. Partial responses occurred in three dose-escalation patients, of whom one had hepatocellular carcinoma and two had cutaneous melanoma. Peripheral TCRbeta sequencing aimed to test whether ivuxolimab altered TCR sequence diversity and caused clonal T-cell expansion. The paper describes the monotherapy dose-escalation part (N of about 55 patients) of the phase I trial of ivuxolimab. What the work shows at the level of the full study, not this receptor alone: Clonal expansion of both CD4+ and CD8+ blood T cells was observed from baseline to week 6 at doses 0.1 to 3.0 mg/kg. The antigen specificity of the clonally expanded peripheral T cells was not determined. In the 0.1-3.0 mg/kg groups, partial responders were among the patients with the lowest normalized peripheral clonal expansion, particularly in CD8+ T cells. Low levels of normalized T-cell clonal expansion were also shown by some nonresponding patients. After ivuxolimab, more expanded clones were found on average in CD8+ T cells than in CD4+ T cells.

Patients with autoimmune disease history or receiving systemic immunosuppression were excluded from the trial. Peripheral blood for TCR sequencing was collected from all dose cohorts at baseline, on cycle 4 day 1, and on cycle 7 day 1. Samples were obtained from an open-label, multicenter, first-in-human phase I dose-escalation trial of ivuxolimab. Adults with locally advanced or metastatic melanoma, renal cell, hepatocellular, or head and neck squamous cell carcinoma were enrolled in the trial. CD4+ and CD8+ T cells were sorted separately from peripheral blood before TCR sequencing. Details on this clone: Its target antigen remains unknown. Base qualities are not provided; no much larger clone lies one nucleotide away.

Genomic DNA was isolated from the sorted cells so that the TCRbeta CDR3 region could be sequenced. TCRbeta CDR3 regions were sequenced using the immunoSEQ Assay. Held by TCRdb, this immuneACCESS table contains in-frame sequences only and omits some clones. Under half of the omission traces to an unresolved V gene where checked; the cause of the rest is unknown. This sample gives approximately 23,000 clones in total; about 88% of them show up just once. Of the sample, around a quarter falls within the top ten clones. The germline V gene sets CDR1 to MDHEN and CDR2 to SYDVKM. Measured from the cysteine to the phenylalanine, the CDR3 is 15 residues long. Left in the record is the CDR3 DNA by itself, 45 bases read in frame from the first base. V ends up 8 bases short and J 6 bases short, with an unmatched junction base count of 11.

Here the chain combines TRBV28 and TRBJ2-3; 10 bases in the junction line up with TRBD1. The source is an adult with an advanced solid tumor such as melanoma, head and neck, liver or kidney cancer. The sequenced sample was CD4+ or CD8+ T cells sorted from blood, obtained in a trial of the OX40 agonist ivuxolimab. The CDR3 reads CASSKGTGVDDTQYF. The nucleotide sequence is given as TGTGCCAGCTCAAAGGGGACAGGGGTTGATGATACGCAGTATTTT.